This note documents a single T cell receptor beta chain sequence. This sample was included in a study of blood T cell repertoires in COVID-19. Sequenced by immunoSEQ multiplex PCR; TCRdb stores in-frame clones only, minus some. Of approximately 330,000 clones listed, over 80% are singletons. The CDR3 consists of 14 residues. The V gene's germline CDR1 is SGHVS and CDR2 FQNEAQ. Trimming stripped 1 base from V and 4 bases from J, with 11 bases between. This TCR was recovered from a man aged 30-40 years with COVID-19, enrolled during active disease. Sequencing was carried out using peripheral blood. The gene calls are TRBV7-8 and TRBJ2-7; D uncertain. CDR3 loop: CASSLVVLDYEQYF. The CDR3 coding sequence is TGTGCCAGCAGCTTAGTGGTACTTGATTACGAGCAGTACTTC. Combining the CDR3 with reference TRBV7-8 and TRBJ2-7 gives the whole variable domain GAGVSQSPRYKVAKRGQDVALRCDPISGHVSLFWYQQALGQGPEFLTYFQNEAQLDKSGLPSDRFFAERPEGSVSTLKIQRTQQEDSAVYLCASSLVVLDYEQYFGPGTRLTVT.